This T cell receptor beta chain is from a study of blood T cell repertoires in COVID-19 (dated by TCRdb to 2020 to 2021). Broadly, across the study: Collaborator samples came from the United States, Italy and Spain and covered acute and convalescent phases of COVID-19. The material from the prospective study consisted of cDNA or gDNA derived from T cells, B-cell-depleted T cells, or PBMCs. Deeply sampled blood TCRbeta repertoires from subjects exposed to, actively infected with, or recovered from COVID-19 were included in the dataset. The repertoires were released in a freely available public database intended as a resource for research on the immune response to SARS-CoV-2. Samples were obtained from the ongoing ImmuneRACE study (first 160 participants) and from some 1,200 subjects provided by 6 global collaborators. A de-identified subject ID, COVID-19 status, age in years and sex were almost always included in the sample metadata. Where HLA class I and class II types were available, the types were taken from metadata supplied by the sample provider, not from assay-based typing. On the study overall, not on this receptor specifically: Clinical and demographic metadata were provided uncurated, with the amount varying by source and participant.

Each collaborating institution followed its own protocols to collect whole blood in K2EDTA tubes. For TCRbeta analysis, collaborators shipped samples in one of three forms: frozen whole blood, isolated PBMCs, or DNA extracted from either of those sample types. Its CDR3 holds 13 amino acids, cysteine through phenylalanine. CDR3 DNA is the only sequence kept; it has 39 bases, read in frame from the first base. Sequences SGHNT (CDR1) and YYREEE (CDR2) are obtained from the germline V gene (reference sequence). V gives up 4 bases and J gives up 6 bases, and the segment between their germline ends measures 11 bases. About this clone itself: Its antigen is not yet known. No quality values exist for individual bases; no much larger clone is one base distant.

The immunoSEQ Assay, a bias-controlled multiplex PCR, was used to amplify TCRbeta CDR3 regions from genomic DNA. From the authors' description of their analysis: Within the assay, amplification of reference gene primers was used to estimate how many nucleated cells each sample contained. Sequence reads were collapsed and filtered to measure the absolute abundance of every unique TCRbeta CDR3 rearrangement. For each sample, productive Simpson clonality was calculated by taking the square root of Simpson's diversity index across productive rearrangements. The table was pulled from immuneACCESS by TCRdb, which kept in-frame rearrangements only. Such tables lose some clones; where checked, under half of the loss comes from unresolved V genes, and the rest has no known cause. D and trimming were read from the DNA, whereas the V and J calls and clone size are those reported in that table. The sample table contains about 250,000 clones; only one count was recorded for 80% to 90% of them. The top ten clonotypes cover around 0.84% of the sample.

The sequenced material came from peripheral blood. Recombination connected TRBV5-4 to TRBJ1-5; the D segment could be TRBD1, given 6 matching bases. The receptor was isolated from a man in his thirties or forties with acute or convalescent COVID-19. The CDR3 region has the sequence CASSKGGAQPQHF. In nucleotides, the sequence is TGTGCCAGCAGCAAAGGGGGAGCTCAGCCCCAGCATTTT. The variable domain in full, with residues beyond the CDR3 obtained from the reference TRBV5-4 and TRBJ1-5 genes, is ETGVTQSPTHLIKTRGQQVTLRCSSQSGHNTVSWYQQALGQGPQFIFQYYREEENGRGNFPPRFSGLQFPNYSSELNVNALELDDSALYLCASSKGGAQPQHFGDGTRLSIL.